The rows below give T cell receptor beta chains drawn from one sample of a study of T cell repertoires in cytomegalovirus infection. TCRdb re-derived calls from the reads in MiXCR, one entry per CDR3 protein. The sample holds 57,000 or so distinct CDR3 sequences, approximately 36% seen once. No cognate antigen is known for these TCRs. Sequenced: PBMCs, sequenced either directly or after in vitro stimulation (not recorded which). The source of these receptors is a human donor in good health (CMV status not recorded). Some clones in this sample may be carry-over from other donors' samples. Each CDR3 is given with its conserved first and last residue. D genes are given only for firm matches. A row's size may be missing; if present it is once, few, many or a size class.

CDR3 DNA | CDR3 protein | J gene | D gene | clone size | V gene
TGTGCCAGCAGTACCCGGCCTAGCGGTTTTCACCCCATCTACGAGCAGTACTTC | CASSTRPSGFHPIYEQYF | TRBJ2-7 | TRBD2 | NA | TRBV6-2/TRBV6-3
TGTGCCAGCAGCTTAGTTGGGCCAGGGCGGCGCAATCAGCCCCAGCATTTT | CASSLVGPGRRNQPQHF | TRBJ1-5 | NA | NA | TRBV7-4
TGTGCCAGCGACCCCGGGACAGACAGCGGCTACACCTTC | CASDPGTDSGYTF | TRBJ1-2 | TRBD1 | once | TRBV7-2
TGTGCCAGCAGCTTGTACGGGGCCGGGTTAAACATTCAGTACTTC | CASSLYGAGLNIQYF | TRBJ2-4 | NA | many | TRBV7-8
TGTGCCAGCAGCCTCACCCTCATAGCGGGAGCGGCGGCGGATACGCAGTATTTT | CASSLTLIAGAAADTQYF | TRBJ2-3 | TRBD2 | few | TRBV7-9
TGTGCCAGCAGTGAACGGAGGGCGGCAGATACGCAGTATTTT | CASSERRAADTQYF | TRBJ2-3 | NA | NA | TRBV2
TGTGCCAGTAGTCCGCGTGAGTCCAGGGGCAATCAGCCCCAGCATTTT | CASSPRESRGNQPQHF | TRBJ1-5 | NA | NA | TRBV19
TGTGCCAGCAGTCGACTCGGGACTAATGGACAAAAACTGTTTTTT | CASSRLGTNGQKLFF | TRBJ1-4 | NA | NA | TRBV14
TGTGCCAGTAGTATAGATCGCAGAAGGGCCCCTCCAGGGGATGAGCAGTTCTTC | CASSIDRRRAPPGDEQFF | TRBJ2-1 | NA | NA | TRBV19
TGTGCCAGCACCCTAGGGATGGATCAGCCCCAGCATTTT | CASTLGMDQPQHF | TRBJ1-5 | NA | many | TRBV6-1
TGTGCCATCAGTGAGTCTCCGGTTAGACAGGGTAATGGCTACACCTTC | CAISESPVRQGNGYTF | TRBJ1-2 | TRBD1 | few | TRBV10-3
TGTGCCACCAGCAGACCGGGGGAGGGGAACACCATATATTTT | CATSRPGEGNTIYF | TRBJ1-3 | NA | many | TRBV15
TGTGCCAGCAGCGGGCGACCGGCCCCAGACGAAAAACTGTTTTTT | CASSGRPAPDEKLFF | TRBJ1-4 | NA | NA | TRBV7-2
TGTGCCACCAGTGATTTCACGGGTCTTGGCGAGCAGTACTTC | CATSDFTGLGEQYF | TRBJ2-7 | NA | NA | TRBV24-1
TGCGCCAGCAGATCAGGGAGGGCCAATCAGCCCCAGCATTTT | CASRSGRANQPQHF | TRBJ1-5 | NA | NA | TRBV10-2
TGTGCCAGCAGCTTATACACAGGAGAGGAACAGCCCCAGCATTTT | CASSLYTGEEQPQHF | TRBJ1-5 | NA | NA | TRBV7-2
TGCGCCAGCAGCCAAGATCCCCAGTGGGGGGTCGAAAACATTCAGTACTTC | CASSQDPQWGVENIQYF | TRBJ2-4 | NA | few | TRBV4-3
TGTGCCAGCAGCTACCAGGGGTATGGCTACACCTTC | CASSYQGYGYTF | TRBJ1-2 | NA | NA | TRBV7-2
TGCGCCAGCAGCCAAGATCTCCGAACCCACTCTGGAAACACCATATATTTT | CASSQDLRTHSGNTIYF | TRBJ1-3 | NA | NA | TRBV4-1
TGTGCCAGCAGTGAAGCGGATAGTGGACTAGCGGGTCTCGATACGCAGTATTTT | CASSEADSGLAGLDTQYF | TRBJ2-3 | TRBD2 | NA | TRBV2
TGTGCCACCAGTGATTCAACACGGGAGTTCTTC | CATSDSTREFF | TRBJ2-1 | NA | few | TRBV24-1
TGTGCCAGCAGCCGACTAGCGGGAGCGACAGATACGCAGTATTTT | CASSRLAGATDTQYF | TRBJ2-3 | TRBD2 | few | TRBV14
TGTGCCAGCAGTGAAACCAGAGAGCTTGAAGCTTTCTTT | CASSETRELEAFF | TRBJ1-1 | NA | NA | TRBV6-1
TGTGCCAGTAGTATACAGGGGGCGGGCTACAATGAGCAGTTCTTC | CASSIQGAGYNEQFF | TRBJ2-1 | TRBD1 | many | TRBV19
TGCGCCAGCAGCCAAGATTGGTACAGGGGAGGCACAGATACGCAGTATTTT | CASSQDWYRGGTDTQYF | TRBJ2-3 | TRBD1 | NA | TRBV4-1
TGTGCCAGCAGCCCCCTGGGGTTGGGGGTGGAAGAGCAGTACTTC | CASSPLGLGVEEQYF | TRBJ2-7 | NA | NA | TRBV12-3/TRBV12-4
TGTGCCAGCAGTTTTCTCGGGAGCCCGGGGGAGACCCAGTACTTC | CASSFLGSPGETQYF | TRBJ2-5 | NA | NA | TRBV27
TGTGCCAGCAGCTTAGCGGAAGGCAGCCCGGGAGCTTTCTTT | CASSLAEGSPGAFF | TRBJ1-1 | NA | many | TRBV7-2
TGTGCCAGCAGCTTAGGGAGAAATGAGCAGTTCTTC | CASSLGRNEQFF | TRBJ2-1 | NA | NA | TRBV7-9
TGTGCCAGCGTAACACAGGTGGGATACGAGCAGTACTTC | CASVTQVGYEQYF | TRBJ2-7 | NA | many | TRBV7-2
TGTGCCTGGAGGGGACTAGCGGGAGGGTCCAATGAGCAGTTCTTC | CAWRGLAGGSNEQFF | TRBJ2-1 | TRBD2 | NA | TRBV30
TGTGCCAGCAGCACTTCAGGGGGCGTCAATCAGCCCCAGCATTTT | CASSTSGGVNQPQHF | TRBJ1-5 | TRBD1 | few | TRBV7-9
TGTGCCACCAGCAGCCTCGTTTTAGATACGCAGTATTTT | CATSSLVLDTQYF | TRBJ2-3 | NA | few | TRBV15
TGCAGCGTGGTACCCAGCGGCAACTACGAGCAGTACTTC | CSVVPSGNYEQYF | TRBJ2-7 | NA | NA | TRBV29-1
TGTGCCACCAGCAGAGGGACAGTCCGCGGCACCGAGCAGTACTTC | CATSRGTVRGTEQYF | TRBJ2-7 | NA | NA | TRBV15
TGCGCCAGCAGCTTGCAGGACAGAAACTACGAGCAGTACTTC | CASSLQDRNYEQYF | TRBJ2-7 | NA | NA | TRBV5-1
TGCAGTGCTGGCTTAACGGGGGGCCCTCAAAACTTT | CSAGLTGGPQNF | TRBJ1-1 | NA | NA | TRBV20-1
TGTGCCATCAATGCGCCGACAGGGGATTACGAGCAGTACTTC | CAINAPTGDYEQYF | TRBJ2-7 | TRBD1 | many | TRBV10-3
TGTGCCAGCAGCTTAGGCCAGGGGACCTACAATGAGCAGTTCTTC | CASSLGQGTYNEQFF | TRBJ2-1 | NA | once | TRBV11-3
TGTGCCAGCACCCCGGGCAGGTACCAAGAGACCCAGTACTTC | CASTPGRYQETQYF | TRBJ2-5 | NA | NA | TRBV6-1
TGTGCCAGCAGCTTAAATCGGGGGGCCGGGGAGCTGTTTTTT | CASSLNRGAGELFF | TRBJ2-2 | TRBD2 | NA | TRBV7-2
TGTGCCAGCAGACCGATAGCCAAAAACATTCAGTACTTC | CASRPIAKNIQYF | TRBJ2-4 | NA | NA | TRBV11-2
TGTGCCAGCAGTTTCGGCACGTGGGCCACTGAAGCTTTCTTT | CASSFGTWATEAFF | TRBJ1-1 | NA | many | TRBV27
TGTGCCAGCAGCTCCCCCCTGCTCGGGGGGACTTACGAGCAGTACTTC | CASSSPLLGGTYEQYF | TRBJ2-7 | TRBD2 | NA | TRBV7-2
TGTGCCAGCAGCTTAGAAGCTCCAGTTGAAGCTTTCTTT | CASSLEAPVEAFF | TRBJ1-1 | NA | NA | TRBV7-2
TGTGCTAGTAGTAAGGGGGTCTCCGAGCAGTACTTC | CASSKGVSEQYF | TRBJ2-7 | NA | NA | TRBV12-5
TGCGCCAGCAGCTTAATCGCGGGGAGCACAGATACGCAGTATTTT | CASSLIAGSTDTQYF | TRBJ2-3 | NA | NA | TRBV5-1
TGTGCCAGCAGCCACAGTCGAAACCACGAGCAGTACTTC | CASSHSRNHEQYF | TRBJ2-7 | NA | few | TRBV27
TGCAGTGCTAGAGCGCGACAGGGGGTCACAGATACGCAGTATTTT | CSARARQGVTDTQYF | TRBJ2-3 | TRBD1 | NA | TRBV20-1
TGTGCCAGCAGCCTGCGACTAGCGGGGGTGGGAGATACGCAGTATTTT | CASSLRLAGVGDTQYF | TRBJ2-3 | TRBD2 | few | TRBV7-2
TGTGCCAGCAGCCGACTTTATTCTGGGGCCAACGTCCTGACTTTC | CASSRLYSGANVLTF | TRBJ2-6 | NA | many | TRBV7-2
TGTGCCAGCAGTTACTTCGCGACAGGGAGGGACGAGCAGTACTTC | CASSYFATGRDEQYF | TRBJ2-7 | NA | few | TRBV6-8
TGTGCCAGCATGTCAGATTCTAACTATGGCTACACCTTC | CASMSDSNYGYTF | TRBJ1-2 | NA | NA | TRBV7-8
TGTGCCAGCAGCCATATCGTCTCAGATACGCAGTATTTT | CASSHIVSDTQYF | TRBJ2-3 | NA | NA | TRBV11-2
TGTGCCAGCAGCTTATCGTCTGCGGGCACAGATACGCAGTATTTT | CASSLSSAGTDTQYF | TRBJ2-3 | NA | many | TRBV7-9
TGTGCCAGTACCCTAGCGGGGGAGGGTAGGAATGAGCAGTTCTTC | CASTLAGEGRNEQFF | TRBJ2-1 | TRBD2 | NA | TRBV19
TGTGCCAGCAGCTTATTGTTGAGTGAAGCTTTCTTT | CASSLLLSEAFF | TRBJ1-1 | NA | many | TRBV7-2